The 9 T cell receptor beta chains reported below all come from one sample, sequenced in a study of T cell responses to AZD1222 COVID-19 vaccine. Using immunoSEQ multiplex PCR, the repertoire was profiled, and TCRdb retains in-frame clones only, with some absent. The sample includes approximately 100,000 clones, under 95% seen only once; the top ten take approximately 1.1%. The sample in question was peripheral blood, obtained on day 0 of AZD1222 vaccination. These receptors all stem from an adult in good health.

This clone was seen just once. The CDR3 loop reads CASSWGLAGAKNIQYF. The DNA of the CDR3 is TGTGCCAGCAGTTGGGGTTTAGCGGGGGCCAAAAACATTCAGTACTTC. The chain combines TRBV27 with TRBJ2-4, with TRBD2 matching 8 bases. The length of the CDR3 is 16 residues. The V gene end was trimmed by 4 bases and the J gene end by 1 base; junction bases not matched to a gene: 6. Germline assignment: CDR1 MNHEY and CDR2 SMNVEV (reference sequence).

The chain couples TRBV15 to TRBJ1-3; D is possibly TRBD1 (5 bases). CDR3 length: 13 residues. V lost 0 bases to trimming and J lost 10 bases, with 10 bases between them. CDR1 is LNHNV, CDR2 YYDKDF, per germline (reference sequence). The CDR3 protein is CATSRETARTIYF. CDR3 DNA: TGTGCCACCAGCAGAGAGACAGCTCGAACCATATATTTT.

This chain uses TRBV5-4 with TRBJ2-2; D remains unclear. This CDR3 is built from 14 residues. The V gene lost 0 bases and the J gene lost 0 bases, with 3 bases spanning the gap. CDR1 and CDR2 (germline): SGHNT, YYREEE (reference sequence). This CDR3 is CASSLETNTGELFF. CDR3 nucleotide sequence: TGTGCCAGCAGCTTGGAGACGAACACCGGGGAGCTGTTTTTT.

The sample holds one count of this clone. The chain combines TRBV6-6 with TRBJ2-1; tentative D call: TRBD2 (5 bases). V lost 5 bases and J lost 6, with 14 bases in between. In germline, CDR1 is MNHNY, CDR2 SVGAGI (reference sequence). The CDR3 length is 14 residues. The CDR3 sequence: CASSPGGLPNEQFF. The CDR3 region has the DNA TGTGCCAGCAGTCCCGGTGGACTCCCCAATGAGCAGTTCTTC.

V is TRBV7-2 and J is TRBJ1-4; a possible D gene is TRBD1 (6 bases). The CDR3 is made up of 15 amino acids. Germline V gives CDR1 SGHTA, CDR2 FQGNSA. V was clipped by 5 bases and J by 6 bases, with 16 bases between them. CDR3 loop: CASSLDRGAHEKLFF. In DNA, the CDR3 is TGTGCCAGCAGCCTCGACCGGGGGGCGCATGAAAAACTGTTTTTT. Full variable domain (rest looked up from reference TRBV7-2 and TRBJ1-4): GAGVSQSPSNKVTEKGKDVELRCDPISGHTALYWYRQSLGQGLEFLIYFQGNSAPDKSGLPSDRFSAERTGGSVSTLTIQRTQQEDSAVYLCASSLDRGAHEKLFFGSGTQLSVL.

The gene calls are TRBV6-6 and TRBJ1-1, with D maybe TRBD1 (5 bases). The CDR3 covers 15 residues. Trimming removed 5 bases from V and 0 bases from J, with 13 bases in between. Germline values: CDR1 MNHNY, CDR2 SVGAGI (reference sequence). The CDR3, as DNA: TGTGCCAGCAGTCTAACACAGGCCTTGAACACTGAAGCTTTCTTT. Its translation is CASSLTQALNTEAFF.

The rearrangement uses TRBV19 and TRBJ2-7; a weak D match, TRBD2 (5 bases). The germline V gene encodes CDR1 LNHDA and CDR2 SQIVND (reference sequence). Trimming stripped 3 bases from V and 0 bases from J, with 6 bases between. CDR3 size: 13 residues. The CDR3 reads CASSIRDSYEQYF. CDR3 coding DNA: TGTGCCAGTAGTATCCGGGACTCCTACGAGCAGTACTTC.

The chain employs TRBV4-2 and TRBJ1-1; 9 positions agree with TRBD1. The CDR3 is 13 amino acids. The germline V gene encodes CDR1 LGHNA and CDR2 YNFKEQ. V trimming: 4 bases; J trimming: 10 bases; junction bases outside the gene matches: 7. The DNA for the CDR3 is TGTGCCAGCAGCCTTCATCCGGACAGGGGAGCTTTCTTT. This sequence encodes CASSLHPDRGAFF.

The genes are TRBV15 and TRBJ1-4; the D gene is possibly TRBD1 (5 bases). Trimming pared 1 base from V and 7 bases from J, leaving 13 bases between. From germline, CDR1 is LNHNV and CDR2 YYDKDF (reference sequence). The CDR3 is made up of 15 amino acids. The DNA of the CDR3 is TGTGCCACCAGCAGAGCCAGGGTAGGCGGTGAAAAACTGTTTTTT. Its protein product is CATSRARVGGEKLFF.